Following are 30 T cell receptor beta chains from one sample sequenced in a study of blood T cells in healthy people across ages. The authors ran a second PCR of about 7 to 11 cycles using a sample-barcoded 5' primer and a J-beta primer mix. In TCRdb, the 5' RACE reads were re-called with MiXCR into one record per CDR3 protein. The sample holds roughly 830,000 distinct CDR3 sequences, approximately 67% seen once. Sequenced input: blood. Receptor source: a man aged 30-40 years in good health.

The table lists this clonotype with a few counts. CDR3 loop: CASSLGRWTGSEQFF. CDR3 DNA: TGTGCCAGCAGCTTGGGGAGATGGACAGGGAGTGAGCAGTTCTTC. The chain is built from TRBV5-6 and TRBJ2-1; TRBD1 aligns across 8 bases. CDR3 length equals 15 residues. Trimming removed 0 bases from V and 9 bases from J; junction bases left unmatched: 8. CDR1 is SGHDT, CDR2 YYEEEE, per germline.

This clonotype was counted between two and nine times. The chain is built from TRBV6-6 and TRBJ2-1; D gene ambiguous. CDR1 is MNHNY and CDR2 is SVGAGI in the germline V gene (reference sequence). Trimming took off 4 bases at V and 12 bases at J, with 13 bases between the two ends. The CDR3 is 12 residues long. CDR3 in DNA: TGTGCCAGCAGTTCGGTACCCTGGGGGCAGTTCTTC. As protein: CASSSVPWGQFF.

V and J are TRBV14 and TRBJ2-1, with no clear D. The CDR3 consists of 15 residues. Germline values: CDR1 SGHDN, CDR2 FVKESK. V gave up 6 bases and J gave up 6 bases, with 18 bases separating them. CDR3 sequence reads: CASSPSPGQPNEQFF. DNA for the CDR3: TGTGCCAGCAGTCCATCCCCCGGGCAGCCCAATGAGCAGTTCTTC.

DNA of the CDR3: TGTGCCAGCAGCTTAGGCGGGGGACAGAGTAAGTTTTACGAGCAGTACTTC. Translated, it gives CASSLGGGQSKFYEQYF. V is TRBV7-6 and J is TRBJ2-7; D might be TRBD1 or TRBD2, each matching 7 bases. The CDR3 sequence is 17 residues long. Between the trimmed V and J ends, which lost 1 base and 4 bases, there was a span of 20 bases. Germline lookup yields CDR1 SGHVS and CDR2 FNYEAQ.

The chain is built from TRBV6-5 and TRBJ2-7; TRBD1 or TRBD2 may be the D gene (5 bases each). Germline values: CDR1 MNHEY, CDR2 SVGAGI. The germline V and J ends were trimmed by 6 bases and 5 bases, with 17 bases remaining between them. The CDR3 has 14 amino acids. CDR3 sequence (DNA): TGTGCCAGCAGACCGGGTTATCGGGGCCACGAGCAGTACTTC. Protein product: CASRPGYRGHEQYF.

This clonotype was counted a few times. The V and J genes are TRBV6-1 and TRBJ2-1; no reliable D call. This CDR3 region has 12 residues. With 6 bases removed from V and 7 bases from J, the gap between germline ends came to 10 bases. The germline gives CDR1 MNHNS, CDR2 SASEGT. The CDR3 loop reads CASRGLRNEQFF. The CDR3 DNA sequence: TGTGCCAGCAGAGGATTGCGAAATGAGCAGTTCTTC.

The chain recombines TRBV28 with TRBJ1-2; the D is unclear. Trimming took off 5 bases at V and 4 bases at J, with 8 bases between the two ends. The germline V gene has CDR1 MDHEN and CDR2 SYDVKM. The CDR3 covers 12 residues. CDR3 region: CASSIISYGYTF. CDR3 bases: TGTGCCAGCAGTATTATTAGCTATGGCTACACCTTC.

The chain joins TRBV7-2 to TRBJ2-7, with 9 positions matching TRBD1. The CDR3 is 14 amino acids. The germline gives CDR1 SGHTA, CDR2 FQGNSA. Losses at the gene ends were 4 bases for V and 3 bases for J; bases not matched to a gene: 4. Here the CDR3 reads CASSSLGQGYEQYF. Written as DNA, the CDR3 is TGTGCCAGCAGCTCATTGGGACAGGGCTACGAGCAGTACTTC.

The table lists this clonotype with a count of one. The chain combines TRBV6-6 with TRBJ2-2; the match to TRBD2 covers 9 bases. V dropped 1 base and J dropped 4; count of bases not matched to a gene: 7. Per germline, CDR1 MNHNY and CDR2 SVGAGI (reference sequence). The CDR3 covers 17 residues. CDR3 nucleotides: TGTGCCAGCAGTTACTTTAGCGGGGGAGGAAGCACCGGGGAGCTGTTTTTT. Amino acid sequence: CASSYFSGGGSTGELFF.

V usage is TRBV7-9 and J usage is TRBJ1-1, with a possible D match to TRBD1 (5 bases). The CDR3 is 12 amino acids. V lost 5 bases and J 8 bases, leaving 12 bases between the germline ends. Germline-derived CDR1 and CDR2 are SEHNR and FQNEAQ (reference sequence). The CDR3 reads CASSPSGQEAFF. The CDR3 region has the DNA TGTGCCAGCAGCCCCTCCGGACAAGAAGCTTTCTTT.

The CDR3 DNA sequence: TGTGCCACCAGCATCCGACAGCGTTACAATCTCTATGGCTACACCTTC. This gives the protein CATSIRQRYNLYGYTF. The chain is built from TRBV15 and TRBJ1-2, with a tentative D call TRBD1 (5 bases). Germline V gene sequence: CDR1 LNHNV, CDR2 YYDKDF (reference sequence). CDR3 length: 16 residues. Trimming took 4 bases from V and 4 from J, leaving 19 bases between them.

The CDR3 loop is CASSFGVVVIQETQYF. The CDR3 nucleotides read TGCGCCAGCAGCTTTGGCGTCGTAGTCATTCAAGAGACCCAGTACTTC. The genes are TRBV5-1 and TRBJ2-5; D unresolved. This CDR3 region has 16 residues. The germline gives CDR1 SGHRS, CDR2 YFSETQ. The V end was cut by 2 bases, the J end by 2 bases, with 16 bases between. Full variable domain (missing parts from reference TRBV5-1 and TRBJ2-5): KAGVTQTPRYLIKTRGQQVTLSCSPISGHRSVSWYQQTPGQGLQFLFEYFSETQRNKGNFPGRFSGRQFSNSRSEMNVSTLELGDSALYLCASSFGVVVIQETQYFGPGTRLLVL.

The chain is built from TRBV4-3 and TRBJ1-5; D is possibly TRBD1 (6 bases). This CDR3 comprises 20 residues. Germline-derived CDR1 and CDR2 are LGHNA and YSLEER. Between the trimmed V and J ends, which lost 0 bases and 4 bases, there was a span of 25 bases. CDR3 bases: TGCGCCAGCAGCCAAGATCTTGGGACACGGGCGGGAACCAGGAATCAGCCCCAGCATTTT. It encodes CASSQDLGTRAGTRNQPQHF.

This chain joins TRBV28 and TRBJ1-5, with D possibly TRBD1 on 5 matching bases. Germline values: CDR1 MDHEN, CDR2 SYDVKM. Trimming shortened V by 6 bases and J by 5 bases, and 14 bases separated the two germline ends. CDR3 size: 14 residues. CDR3 coding DNA: TGTGCCAGCAGCCGACCAGGGTTGGATCAGCCCCAGCATTTT. It translates to CASSRPGLDQPQHF. Full variable domain (outside the CDR3, taken from reference TRBV28 and TRBJ1-5): DVKVTQSSRYLVKRTGEKVFLECVQDMDHENMFWYRQDPGLGLRLIYFSYDVKMKEKGDIPEGYSVSREKKERFSLILESASTNQTSMYLCASSRPGLDQPQHFGDGTRLSIL.

The CDR3 sequence is CASSSLAGEGTDTQYF. The CDR3 nucleotides read TGTGCCAGCAGTTCCTTAGCGGGGGAGGGCACAGATACGCAGTATTTT. The chain links TRBV27 to TRBJ2-3, with TRBD2 identical over 9 bases. This CDR3 is 16 amino acids long. Trimming removed 4 bases from V and 1 base from J; junction bases left unmatched: 6. The V gene's germline CDR1 is MNHEY and CDR2 SMNVEV (reference sequence).

The chain combines TRBV7-2 with TRBJ2-1; 12 nucleotides match TRBD2. Germline V CDR1 and CDR2: SGHTA, FQGNSA. V dropped 5 bases and J dropped 8; count of bases not matched to a gene: 10. There are 16 residues in the CDR3. CDR3 DNA sequence: TGTGCCAGCAGCCCAAGGACTAGCGGGGTTGGGGATGAGCAGTTCTTC. Residues: CASSPRTSGVGDEQFF.

The sample holds one count of this clonotype. The V call is TRBV3-1, the J call TRBJ2-3, with TRBD2 as a possible D gene (5 bases). The CDR3 contains 17 residues. V shed 4 bases and J shed 3 bases, with 20 bases lying between them. Germline lookup yields CDR1 LGHDT and CDR2 YNNKEL (reference sequence). CDR3 sequence reads: CASSPTVEAVTTDTQYF. The DNA for the CDR3 is TGTGCCAGCAGCCCGACGGTGGAGGCGGTGACGACAGATACGCAGTATTTT.

The CDR3 protein is CASSIDRTGPGYNEQFF. DNA for the CDR3: TGTGCCAGTAGTATAGACCGGACAGGGCCAGGTTACAATGAGCAGTTCTTC. V and J are TRBV19 and TRBJ2-1; 8 positions match TRBD1. Germline CDR1 LNHDA, CDR2 SQIVND (reference sequence). CDR3 length equals 17 residues. V lost 0 bases, J lost 4 bases, and 8 bases stayed unmatched.

The J gene is TRBJ2-5, the V gene TRBV20-1; TRBD2 matches at 11 bases. J was trimmed by 4 bases and V by 1 base; bases with no gene match: 8. Germline CDR1 and CDR2: DFQATT and SNEGSKA (reference sequence). The CDR3 runs to 16 residues. In nucleotides, the CDR3 is TGCAGTGCTAGAGTGGGTAGCGGGGGGGTCAGAGAGACCCAGTACTTC. Protein: CSARVGSGGVRETQYF.

CDR3 nucleotide sequence: TGTGCCAGCAGCTCAATGGGTCGGTCCTACGAGCAGTACTTC. Protein product: CASSSMGRSYEQYF. The rearrangement uses TRBV7-2 and TRBJ2-7; D call uncertain. This CDR3 is built from 14 residues. Trimming took 4 bases from V and 1 from J, leaving 11 bases between them. Looked up from germline, CDR1 is SGHTA and CDR2 is FQGNSA.

This clonotype was detected only once. V usage is TRBV6-5 and J usage is TRBJ2-1, with D tentatively TRBD2 (5 bases). V shed 2 bases and J shed 9 bases, with 14 bases lying between them. The CDR3 sequence is 14 residues long. Germline lookup yields CDR1 MNHEY and CDR2 SVGAGI. CDR3: CASSYVELDGEQFF. DNA of the CDR3: TGTGCCAGCAGTTACGTCGAACTAGATGGTGAGCAGTTCTTC.

The rearrangement joins TRBV12-3 or TRBV12-4 to TRBJ2-1, with 9 bases matching TRBD2. V lost 5 bases to trimming and J lost 7 bases; unmatched junction nucleotides: 9. The CDR3 has 15 amino acids. CDR3 DNA: TGTGCCAGCAGTCCAGGGGCGGGGGGGGGAAATGAGCAGTTCTTC. This sequence encodes CASSPGAGGGNEQFF.

The gene calls are TRBV11-2 and TRBJ2-7; 7 nucleotides match TRBD1. TRBJ2-5 explains the end of the DNA better; the J call may be wrong. Per the germline V gene, CDR1 is SGHAT and CDR2 is FQNNGV. The CDR3 totals 16 residues. The CDR3 nucleotides are TGTGCCAGCAGCTTACGTTACAGGGGTGAGGGGGAGACCCAGTACTTC. It translates to CASSLRYRGEGETQYF.

This clonotype was seen only a few times. The chain combines TRBV29-1 with TRBJ2-1, with 8 bases lining up with TRBD1. The V gene end was trimmed by 2 bases and the J gene end by 6 bases; junction bases not matched to a gene: 3. This CDR3 is 13 amino acids long. Per germline, CDR1 SQVTM and CDR2 ANQGSEA. The CDR3 DNA reads as TGCAGCGTTGAACCAGACAGGGGCAATGAGCAGTTCTTC. Translation gives CSVEPDRGNEQFF.

The rearrangement uses TRBV7-3 and TRBJ2-2, with D hard to call. Germline V CDR1 and CDR2: SGHTA, FQGTGA. The CDR3 has 15 amino acids. Trimming cost V 5 bases and J 0 bases, with 10 bases left between them. CDR3 DNA sequence: TGTGCCAGCAGCCCGTACAAAACGAACACCGGGGAGCTGTTTTTT. Its protein product is CASSPYKTNTGELFF.

The V gene is TRBV9, the J gene TRBJ2-3; D is ambiguous. Trimming cost V 0 bases and J 3 bases, with 5 bases left between them. The CDR3 runs to 13 residues. Germline V gene lookup returns CDR1 SGDLS and CDR2 YYNGEE. The CDR3 region is CASSVGLTDTQYF. The CDR3 DNA is TGTGCCAGCAGCGTAGGTCTTACAGATACGCAGTATTTT.

J is TRBJ2-4 and V is TRBV3-1, with D uncertain. Trimming removed 2 bases at V and 5 bases at J, with 13 bases between. CDR3 length: 15 amino acids. Germline V gene sequence: CDR1 LGHDT, CDR2 YNNKEL (reference sequence). The CDR3 coding sequence is TGTGCCAGCAGCCAACGAACCCCGCGCCAAAACATTCAGTACTTC. Protein product: CASSQRTPRQNIQYF.

This chain connects TRBV4-2 to TRBJ2-4; D gene unclear. The germline V and J ends were trimmed by 3 bases and 13 bases, with 19 bases remaining between them. Germline CDR1 and CDR2: LGHNA and YNFKEQ. The CDR3 length is 14 residues. The CDR3: CASSHKLVHDEQYF. The CDR3, as DNA: TGTGCCAGCAGCCATAAACTGGTGCACGATGAGCAGTACTTC.

The chain joins TRBV4-2 to TRBJ2-7; the match to TRBD1 covers 9 bases. This CDR3 is 15 amino acids long. J lost 3 bases, V lost 1 base, and 4 bases had no gene match. The germline V gene has CDR1 LGHNA and CDR2 YNFKEQ. The CDR3 is CASSQGRDRVYEQYF. The DNA for the CDR3 is TGTGCCAGCAGCCAAGGCCGGGACAGGGTCTACGAGCAGTACTTC.

The V gene is TRBV9, the J gene TRBJ2-1, with 8 bases that match TRBD1. The CDR3 length is 14 residues. Germline V gene sequence: CDR1 SGDLS, CDR2 YYNGEE. V shed 3 bases and J 8 bases; nucleotides not matched to a gene: 7. The CDR3 reads CASSGGTGLDEQFF. The CDR3 DNA sequence: TGTGCCAGCAGCGGCGGGACAGGCCTAGATGAGCAGTTCTTC.